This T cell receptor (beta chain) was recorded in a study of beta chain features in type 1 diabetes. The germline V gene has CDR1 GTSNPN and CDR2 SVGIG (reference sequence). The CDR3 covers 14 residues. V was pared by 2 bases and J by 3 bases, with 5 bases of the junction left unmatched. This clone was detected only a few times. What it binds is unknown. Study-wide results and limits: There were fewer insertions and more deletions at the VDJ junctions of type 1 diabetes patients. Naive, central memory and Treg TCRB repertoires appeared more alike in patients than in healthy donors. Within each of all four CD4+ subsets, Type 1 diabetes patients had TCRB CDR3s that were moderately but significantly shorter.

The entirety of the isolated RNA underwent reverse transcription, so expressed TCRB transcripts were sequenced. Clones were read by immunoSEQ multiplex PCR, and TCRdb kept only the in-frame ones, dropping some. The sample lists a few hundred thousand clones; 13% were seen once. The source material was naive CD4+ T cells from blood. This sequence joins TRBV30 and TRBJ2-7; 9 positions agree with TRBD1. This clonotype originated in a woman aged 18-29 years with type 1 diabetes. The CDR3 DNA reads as TGTGCCTGGAGTATAGGGACAGGGATCTACGAGCAGTACTTC. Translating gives CAWSIGTGIYEQYF.